The table lists the clone carrying this T cell receptor beta chain with a few counts. These data come from a study of blood T cell repertoires in COVID-19. About the research overall: COVID-19 samples from acute and convalescent phases originated in the United States, Italy and Spain. PBMCs, B-cell-depleted T cells, or T cells provided the cDNA or gDNA that made up the material.

In terms of age and location, participants ranged from roughly 18 to 100 years and lived in about 25 US areas. Authors' data handling: Reference gene primer amplification gave estimated nucleated cell counts. Assay: immunoSEQ multiplex PCR; the TCRdb copy retains only in-frame clones and omits some. For V, J and clone size, that table is used; D and trimming come from the DNA. The sample contains about 230,000 clones, about 91% of which appear only once. The V gene lost 4 bases and the J gene lost 8 bases, with 8 bases spanning the gap. CDR3 size: 10 residues. Germline lookup yields CDR1 SQVTM and CDR2 ANQGSEA.

V and J are TRBV29-1 and TRBJ1-1; D not resolved. The source is a woman aged 40 to 50 with acute COVID-19. The sequenced sample was PBMCs or T cells enriched from blood (not recorded which). CDR3 nucleotide sequence: TGCAGCGTTGGAGGCAGAGAAGCTTTCTTT. Residues: CSVGGREAFF.